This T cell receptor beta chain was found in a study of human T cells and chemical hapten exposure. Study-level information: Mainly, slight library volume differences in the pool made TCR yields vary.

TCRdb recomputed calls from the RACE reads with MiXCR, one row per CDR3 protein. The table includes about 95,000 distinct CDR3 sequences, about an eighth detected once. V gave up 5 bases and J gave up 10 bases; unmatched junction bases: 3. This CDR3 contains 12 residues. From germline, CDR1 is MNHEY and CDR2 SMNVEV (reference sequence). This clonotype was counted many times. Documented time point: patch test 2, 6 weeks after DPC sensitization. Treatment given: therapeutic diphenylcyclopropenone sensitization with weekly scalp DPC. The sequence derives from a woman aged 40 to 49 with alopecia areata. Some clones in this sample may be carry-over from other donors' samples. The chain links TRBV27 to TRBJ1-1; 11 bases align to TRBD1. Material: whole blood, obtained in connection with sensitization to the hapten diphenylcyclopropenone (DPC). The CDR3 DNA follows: TGTGCCAGCAGTACTGGGACAGGGGGAGCTTTCTTT. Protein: CASSTGTGGAFF.